Presented here are 30 T cell receptor beta chains from one specimen sequenced in a study of OX40 agonist ivuxolimab in advanced cancers. Libraries came from the immunoSEQ multiplex PCR assay. TCRdb holds this immuneACCESS table with in-frame rearrangements only. Some clones are missing; in checked studies, unresolved V genes explain under half, and the rest has no known cause. This sample gives 95,000 to 100,000 clones in total; about 86% of them show up just once. Of the sample, more than 1.4% falls within the top ten clones. This material consisted of CD4+ or CD8+ T cells sorted from blood, taken in a trial of the OX40 agonist ivuxolimab. These receptors were collected from an adult with an advanced solid tumor such as melanoma, head and neck, liver or kidney cancer.

The rearrangement links TRBV7-9 to TRBJ1-2; tentatively, D is TRBD1 (6 bases). Deletions cut 5 bases from V and 2 bases from J, with 15 bases between. The germline CDR1 and CDR2 sequences are SEHNR and FQNEAQ (reference sequence). The CDR3 is 15 residues long. CDR3 region: CASSPRDTRNYGYTF. CDR3 nucleotides: TGTGCCAGCAGCCCGAGGGACACCAGGAACTATGGCTACACCTTC.

The V and J genes are TRBV19 and TRBJ2-3, with D unresolved. This CDR3 has 19 amino acids. V lost 3 bases to trimming and J lost 2 bases, with 24 bases between them. The germline CDR1 and CDR2 sequences are LNHDA and SQIVND (reference sequence). As DNA, the CDR3 is TGTGCCAGTAGTATGATCTCGTGGAACGGTATGAGACCCACAGATACGCAGTATTTT. This sequence encodes CASSMISWNGMRPTDTQYF.

J is TRBJ1-1 and V is TRBV18; 8 bases align to TRBD1. The germline V gene encodes CDR1 KGHSH and CDR2 LQKENI. V lost 4 bases, J lost 7 bases, and 5 bases stayed unmatched. The CDR3 totals 13 residues. The CDR3, as DNA: TGTGCCAGCTCACAAGTAGACAGGGGTGAAGCTTTCTTT. It translates to CASSQVDRGEAFF.

CDR3: CASSLQGVGEAFF. CDR3 bases: TGTGCCAGCAGCCTACAGGGGGTCGGTGAAGCTTTCTTT. The V gene is TRBV5-4, the J gene TRBJ1-1; 8 nucleotides line up with TRBD1. Looked up from germline, CDR1 is SGHNT and CDR2 is YYREEE (reference sequence). This CDR3 comprises 13 residues. Trimming removed 4 bases from V and 7 bases from J; junction bases left unmatched: 6.

This clone was observed a few times. The V call is TRBV27, the J call TRBJ2-5; no definite D call. The CDR3 is 10 amino acids. Germline V gene data show CDR1 as MNHEY and CDR2 as SMNVEV (reference sequence). Trimming shortened V by 2 bases and J by 5 bases, and 0 bases separated the two germline ends. The CDR3, as DNA: TGTGCCAGCAGTTTAGAGACCCAGTACTTC. Its protein product is CASSLETQYF.

The chain uses TRBV19 and TRBJ2-5, with TRBD1 identical over 8 bases. The J segment lost 3 bases and the V segment lost 6 bases, leaving 9 bases of the junction unmatched. Germline V CDR1 and CDR2: LNHDA, SQIVND (reference sequence). The CDR3 extends over 15 amino acids. CDR3 nucleotides: TGTGCCAGTAGGGGAGGACAGGGCGGAGAAGAGACCCAGTACTTC. Encoded protein: CASRGGQGGEETQYF.

This clone has more than one count but fewer than ten. The V call is TRBV6-5, the J call TRBJ1-6; D perhaps matches TRBD1 (5 bases). The V gene lost 6 bases and the J gene lost 2 bases, with 11 bases spanning the gap. CDR3 length: 15 amino acids. CDR1 is MNHEY and CDR2 is SVGAGI in the germline V gene. The CDR3: CASSRSGPYNSPLHF. For the CDR3, the DNA is TGTGCCAGCAGCCGATCAGGGCCCTATAATTCACCCCTCCACTTT.

The chain links TRBV28 to TRBJ2-2; D is unresolved. The germline V gene has CDR1 MDHEN and CDR2 SYDVKM. The CDR3 consists of 15 residues. V lost 3 bases and J 4 bases, leaving 12 bases between the germline ends. The CDR3 nucleotides are TGTGCCAGCAGTTTCTGGGCAGAAACCACCGGGGAGCTGTTTTTT. Encoded protein: CASSFWAETTGELFF.

In this sample, this clone turned up a few times. V is TRBV11-2 and J is TRBJ2-7, with D possibly matching TRBD2 (6 bases). Germline values: CDR1 SGHAT, CDR2 FQNNGV. The CDR3 has 13 amino acids. With 6 bases removed from V and 2 bases from J, the gap between germline ends came to 11 bases. CDR3 region: CASSVSGAYEQYF. CDR3 bases: TGTGCCAGCAGTGTTAGCGGTGCCTACGAGCAGTACTTC.

This chain connects TRBV7-9 to TRBJ1-4; D is ambiguous. The CDR3 runs 15 residues. Germline loops: CDR1 SEHNR, CDR2 FQNEAQ (reference sequence). Trimming removed 4 bases from V and 0 bases from J, with 9 bases in between. In DNA form, the CDR3 reads TGTGCCAGCAGCTCCGAGGCTGCAACTAATGAAAAACTGTTTTTT. It translates to CASSSEAATNEKLFF. Full variable domain (missing parts from reference TRBV7-9 and TRBJ1-4): DTGVSQNPRHKITKRGQNVTFRCDPISEHNRLYWYRQTLGQGPEFLTYFQNEAQLEKSRLLSDRFSAERPKGSFSTLEIQRTEQGDSAMYLCASSSEAATNEKLFFGSGTQLSVL.

J is TRBJ2-7 and V is TRBV28; D is unresolved. Trimming stripped 6 bases from V and 3 bases from J, with 12 bases between. CDR1 MDHEN and CDR2 SYDVKM come from the germline V gene. The CDR3 has 13 residues. CDR3 amino acids: CASSTPLGYEQYF. The CDR3 nucleotides read TGTGCCAGCAGCACACCTCTAGGCTACGAGCAGTACTTC.

This rearrangement joins TRBV29-1 to TRBJ1-2, with a weak D call TRBD1 (6 bases). Trimming cost V 0 bases and J 8 bases, with 10 bases left between them. Germline CDR1 SQVTM, CDR2 ANQGSEA. The CDR3 is 12 amino acids. The CDR3 here is CSVEEGAMGYTF. The CDR3 nucleotides are TGCAGCGTTGAAGAGGGGGCGATGGGCTACACCTTC.

In DNA form, the CDR3 reads TGTGCCAGCCGACTAGGACTAGCTTCTACCGGGGAGCTGTTTTTT. Its protein is CASRLGLASTGELFF. This chain uses TRBV6-1 with TRBJ2-2; 8 bases match TRBD2. CDR3 length: 15 residues. V was clipped by 8 bases and J by 5 bases; unmatched bases: 10. The V gene's germline CDR1 is MNHNS and CDR2 SASEGT.

This clone was counted between two and nine times. The J gene is TRBJ2-7, the V gene TRBV2; D uncertain. Germline V gene data show CDR1 as SNHLY and CDR2 as FYNNEI. This CDR3 region has 11 residues. V lost 6 bases and J 7 bases, leaving 10 bases between the germline ends. CDR3 sequence (DNA): TGTGCCAGCAGAAGGGAAGGGGAGCAGTACTTC. Translation gives CASRREGEQYF.

The V and J genes are TRBV10-2 and TRBJ1-4; TRBD1 agrees at 8 bases. The CDR3 spans 13 residues. The germline gives CDR1 WSHSY, CDR2 SAAADI. The junction had 3 bases not matched to a gene; V was cut back by 6 bases and J by 6 bases. The CDR3 coding sequence is TGCGCCAGCAGACAGGGGGTGGATGAAAAACTGTTTTTT. Protein sequence: CASRQGVDEKLFF.

The chain combines TRBV19 with TRBJ2-6; D gene ambiguous. CDR1 is LNHDA, CDR2 SQIVND, per germline (reference sequence). The CDR3 is 14 residues long. Trimming cost V 6 bases and J 4 bases, with 10 bases left between them. In nucleotides, the CDR3 is TGTGCCAGTAGGGTGGGTTCGGGGGCCAACGTCCTGACTTTC. Its translation: CASRVGSGANVLTF.

DNA for the CDR3: TGTGCCAGCAGATTCGACAGGGGGCCCACAGATACGCAGTATTTT. Its protein product is CASRFDRGPTDTQYF. The rearrangement uses TRBV6-1 and TRBJ2-3; 10 nucleotides match TRBD1. Germline CDR1 reads MNHNS; CDR2 reads SASEGT. V dropped 6 bases and J dropped 2; count of bases not matched to a gene: 5. This CDR3 region has 15 residues.

The chain uses TRBV19 and TRBJ1-1, with a weak D call TRBD1 (6 bases). V was trimmed by 4 bases and J by 8 bases, leaving 14 bases between them. The CDR3 spans 13 residues. Looked up from germline, CDR1 is LNHDA and CDR2 is SQIVND (reference sequence). The CDR3 loop reads CASSNRQAREAFF. The CDR3 DNA reads TGTGCCAGTAGTAATAGACAGGCACGCGAAGCTTTCTTT.

This rearrangement joins TRBV11-3 to TRBJ2-2, with 14 bases matching TRBD2. The germline V gene encodes CDR1 SGHNT and CDR2 YENEEA. V lost 4 bases, J lost 5 bases, and 3 bases stayed unmatched. CDR3 size: 16 residues. For the CDR3, the DNA is TGTGCCAGCAGCTCGGGACTAGCGGGAGTAACCGGGGAGCTGTTTTTT. Protein product: CASSSGLAGVTGELFF. The whole variable domain, filled in from reference TRBV11-3 and TRBJ2-2, reads EAGVVQSPRYKIIEKKQPVAFWCNPISGHNTLYWYLQNLGQGPELLIRYENEEAVDDSQLPKDRFSAERLKGVDSTLKIQPAELGDSAVYLCASSSGLAGVTGELFFGEGSRLTVL.

The chain has TRBV9 and TRBJ2-7; 9 nucleotides agree with TRBD1. V lost 0 bases, J lost 1 base, and 2 bases stayed unmatched. The CDR3 is 15 residues long. In germline, CDR1 is SGDLS, CDR2 YYNGEE. The CDR3 nucleotides are TGTGCCAGCAGCGTAGCGGGGACAGGGTCCTACGAGCAGTACTTC. Translated: CASSVAGTGSYEQYF.

The CDR3 loop is CASSVGDIVDEQFF. The CDR3 DNA reads TGTGCCAGCAGCGTAGGCGATATAGTGGATGAGCAGTTCTTC. The J gene is TRBJ2-1, the V gene TRBV9; D is unclear. With 0 bases removed from V and 8 bases from J, the gap between germline ends came to 12 bases. Germline assignment: CDR1 SGDLS and CDR2 YYNGEE. CDR3 length equals 14 residues.

The rearrangement uses TRBV19 and TRBJ2-7; 14 nucleotides agree with TRBD2. This CDR3 contains 16 residues. In germline, CDR1 is LNHDA, CDR2 SQIVND (reference sequence). V trimming: 5 bases; J trimming: 6 bases; junction bases outside the gene matches: 9. CDR3 sequence reads: CASSPRLAGGPLEQYF. For the CDR3, the DNA is TGTGCCAGTAGTCCACGACTAGCGGGAGGGCCCCTCGAGCAGTACTTC.

The rearrangement joins TRBV7-2 to TRBJ1-6; the D is unclear. The germline gives CDR1 SGHTA, CDR2 FQGNSA. The CDR3 runs to 15 residues. V lost 1 base and J 5 bases, leaving 9 bases between the germline ends. The DNA for the CDR3 is TGTGCCAGCAGCTTAGAGGACCGGGATAATTCACCCCTCCACTTT. Translation: CASSLEDRDNSPLHF.

The chain links TRBV15 to TRBJ2-7; D unresolved. CDR1 and CDR2 (germline): LNHNV, YYDKDF (reference sequence). V shed 1 base and J shed 0 bases, with 7 bases lying between them. The CDR3 sequence is 14 residues long. CDR3 sequence: CATSRGQVSYEQYF. Here the CDR3 DNA reads TGTGCCACCAGCAGAGGTCAGGTCTCCTACGAGCAGTACTTC.

The J gene is TRBJ2-5, the V gene TRBV5-4; 10 bases fit TRBD1. Germline CDR1 and CDR2: SGHNT and YYREEE (reference sequence). CDR3 length equals 15 residues. V was pared by 3 bases and J by 11 bases, with 13 bases of the junction left unmatched. The CDR3 here is CASSSLRQGAREQYF. The CDR3 DNA follows: TGTGCCAGCAGCTCTCTAAGACAGGGGGCAAGAGAGCAGTACTTC.

The chain uses TRBV11-2 and TRBJ2-1; D ambiguous. Trimming stripped 2 bases from V and 3 bases from J, with 17 bases between. CDR3 length equals 17 residues. Looked up from germline, CDR1 is SGHAT and CDR2 is FQNNGV. The CDR3 spells CASSLSSGQISYNEQFF. The CDR3 bases are TGTGCCAGCAGCTTATCGTCGGGTCAGATTAGCTACAATGAGCAGTTCTTC.

This clone was observed a handful of times. The rearrangement uses TRBV12-5 and TRBJ2-2; TRBD2 matches 11 bases. CDR3 length: 22 amino acids. Germline CDR1 is LGHNT and CDR2 is FRNRAP. V was clipped by 0 bases and J by 4 bases; unmatched bases: 19. As DNA, the CDR3 is TGTGCTAGTGGTTTGGTATTCAGTCACAGAATAGCGGGGGGGCAGGGCACCGGGGAGCTGTTTTTT. This codes for CASGLVFSHRIAGGQGTGELFF.

This clone was counted a single time. This chain uses TRBV7-2 with TRBJ1-1, with 7 bases matching TRBD1. CDR1 is SGHTA and CDR2 is FQGNSA in the germline V gene. The CDR3 covers 17 residues. Germline trimming cut 0 bases from V and 0 bases from J; bases unmatched to any gene: 7. Written as DNA, the CDR3 is TGTGCCAGCAGCTTAGCGGTGAGACAGGGATTGAACACTGAAGCTTTCTTT. As protein: CASSLAVRQGLNTEAFF. Combining the CDR3 with reference TRBV7-2 and TRBJ1-1 gives the whole variable domain GAGVSQSPSNKVTEKGKDVELRCDPISGHTALYWYRQSLGQGLEFLIYFQGNSAPDKSGLPSDRFSAERTGGSVSTLTIQRTQQEDSAVYLCASSLAVRQGLNTEAFFGQGTRLTVV.

The chain combines TRBV11-2 with TRBJ2-4, with D unclear. The CDR3 runs to 15 residues. Trimming took off 0 bases at V and 2 bases at J, with 8 bases between the two ends. CDR1 is SGHAT, CDR2 FQNNGV, per germline. The CDR3, as DNA: TGTGCCAGCAGCTTAGAGGGATTGACCAAAAACATTCAGTACTTC. It is translated as CASSLEGLTKNIQYF.

A remark on this clone: A much larger clone lies one base from this, so it may be a read error. This chain joins TRBV20-1 and TRBJ2-5, with D possibly TRBD2 on 6 matching bases. The CDR3 extends over 11 amino acids. CDR1 is DFQATT, CDR2 SNEGSKA, per germline (reference sequence). For the CDR3, the DNA is TGCAGTGCTAGTAGGGAGGAGACCCGGTACTTC. It is translated as CSASREETRYF.